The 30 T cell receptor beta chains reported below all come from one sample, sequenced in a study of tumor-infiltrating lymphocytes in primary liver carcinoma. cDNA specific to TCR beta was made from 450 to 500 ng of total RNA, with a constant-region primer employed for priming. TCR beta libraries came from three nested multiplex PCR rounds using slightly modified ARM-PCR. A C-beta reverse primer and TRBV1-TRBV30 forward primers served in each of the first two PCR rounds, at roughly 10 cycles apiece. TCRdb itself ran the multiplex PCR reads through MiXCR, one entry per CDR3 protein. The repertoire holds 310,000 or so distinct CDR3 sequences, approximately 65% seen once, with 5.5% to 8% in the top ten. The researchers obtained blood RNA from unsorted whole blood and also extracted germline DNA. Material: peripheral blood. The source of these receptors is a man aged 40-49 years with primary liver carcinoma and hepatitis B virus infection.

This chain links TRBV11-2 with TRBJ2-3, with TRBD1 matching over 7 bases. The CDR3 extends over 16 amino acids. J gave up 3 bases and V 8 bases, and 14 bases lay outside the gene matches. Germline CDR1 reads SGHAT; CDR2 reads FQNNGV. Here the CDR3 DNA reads TGTGCCAGCTCCTCAGACAGGGTCAGAATGACAGATACGCAGTATTTT. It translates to CASSSDRVRMTDTQYF.

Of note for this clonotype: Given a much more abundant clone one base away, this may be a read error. The CDR3 spells CANRTKSLGEAFF. As DNA, the CDR3 is TGTGCCAACAGAACGAAGAGTTTGGGTGAAGCTTTCTTT. The chain combines TRBV12-3 or TRBV12-4 with TRBJ1-1; D unclear. The V and J ends lost 10 bases and 7 bases respectively, with 19 bases between them. CDR3 length: 13 amino acids.

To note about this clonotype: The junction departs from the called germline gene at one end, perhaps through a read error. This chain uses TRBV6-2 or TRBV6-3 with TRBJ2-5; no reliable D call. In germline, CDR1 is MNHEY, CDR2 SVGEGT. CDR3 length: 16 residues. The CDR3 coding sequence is TGTGCCAGCGGTTACCTTGGGCGAGATTACTTGGAGACCCAGTACTTC. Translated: CASGYLGRDYLETQYF.

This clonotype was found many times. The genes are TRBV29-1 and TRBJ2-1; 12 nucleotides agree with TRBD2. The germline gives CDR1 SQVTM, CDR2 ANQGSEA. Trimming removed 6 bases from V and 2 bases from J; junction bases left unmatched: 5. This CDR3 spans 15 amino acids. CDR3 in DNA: TGCAGCGTCCAGACTAGCGGGAGTCCCTACAATGAGCAGTTCTTC. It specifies CSVQTSGSPYNEQFF.

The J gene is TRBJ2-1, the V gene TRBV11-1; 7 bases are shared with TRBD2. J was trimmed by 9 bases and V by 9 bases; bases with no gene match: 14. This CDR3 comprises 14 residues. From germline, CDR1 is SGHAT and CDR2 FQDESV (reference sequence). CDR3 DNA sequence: TGTGCCAGAAGCCGATGGGGGGGTTGGGGTGAGCAGTTCTTC. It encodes CARSRWGGWGEQFF.

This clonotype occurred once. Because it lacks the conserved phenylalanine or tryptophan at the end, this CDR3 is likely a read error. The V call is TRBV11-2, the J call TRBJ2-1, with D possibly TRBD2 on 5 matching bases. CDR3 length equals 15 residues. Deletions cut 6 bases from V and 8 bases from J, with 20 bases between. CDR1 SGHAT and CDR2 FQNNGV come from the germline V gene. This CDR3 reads CASSLPDWLRHEQFL. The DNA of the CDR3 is TGTGCCAGCAGTTTACCGGACTGGCTACGCCATGAGCAGTTCCTC.

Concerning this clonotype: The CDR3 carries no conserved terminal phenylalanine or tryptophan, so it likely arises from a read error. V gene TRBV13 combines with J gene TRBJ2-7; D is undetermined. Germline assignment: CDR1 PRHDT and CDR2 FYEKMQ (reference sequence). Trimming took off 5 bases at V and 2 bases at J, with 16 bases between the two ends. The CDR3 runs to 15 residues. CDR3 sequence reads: CASSIRALDAYEQYL. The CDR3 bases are TGTGCCAGCAGCATCCGGGCCCTGGATGCCTACGAGCAGTACTTA.

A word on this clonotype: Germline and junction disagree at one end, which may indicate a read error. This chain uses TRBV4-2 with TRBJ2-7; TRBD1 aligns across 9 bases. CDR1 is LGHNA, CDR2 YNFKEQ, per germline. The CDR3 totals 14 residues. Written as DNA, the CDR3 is TGTGCCAGCAGCCTAATCGGGACAGGGAACGAGCATTATTTC. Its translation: CASSLIGTGNEHYF.

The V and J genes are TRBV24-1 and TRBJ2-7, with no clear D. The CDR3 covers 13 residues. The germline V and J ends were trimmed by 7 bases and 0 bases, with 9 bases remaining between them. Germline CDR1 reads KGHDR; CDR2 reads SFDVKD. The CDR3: CATSTCNSYEQYF. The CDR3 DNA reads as TGTGCCACCAGCACCTGCAACTCCTACGAGCAGTACTTC.

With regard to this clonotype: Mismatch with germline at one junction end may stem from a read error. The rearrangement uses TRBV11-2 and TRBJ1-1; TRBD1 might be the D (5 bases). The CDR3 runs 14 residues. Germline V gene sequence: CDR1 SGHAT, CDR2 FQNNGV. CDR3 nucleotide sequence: TGTGCCCGCAGCTTATCCTGGGGCAACACTGAAGCTTTCTTT. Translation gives CARSLSWGNTEAFF. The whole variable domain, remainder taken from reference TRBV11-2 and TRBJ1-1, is EAGVAQSPRYKIIEKRQSVAFWCNPISGHATLYWYQQILGQGPKLLIQFQNNGVVDDSQLPKDRFSAERLKGVDSTLKIQPAKLEDSAVYLCARSLSWGNTEAFFGQGTRLTVV.

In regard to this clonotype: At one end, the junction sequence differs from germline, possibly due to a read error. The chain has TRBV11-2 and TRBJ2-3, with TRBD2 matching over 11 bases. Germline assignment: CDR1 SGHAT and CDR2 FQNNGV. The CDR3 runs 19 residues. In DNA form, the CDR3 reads TGTGTCAGCAGCTTATATTTAGCGGGAGGGGTTCGGGGCACAGGTACGCAATATTTT. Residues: CVSSLYLAGGVRGTGTQYF.

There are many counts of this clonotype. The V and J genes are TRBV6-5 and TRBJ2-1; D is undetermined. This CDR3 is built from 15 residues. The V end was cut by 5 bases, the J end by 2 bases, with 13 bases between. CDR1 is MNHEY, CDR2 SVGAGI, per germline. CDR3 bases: TGTGCCAGCAGTATCTCGGGCGGCGCCTACAATGAGCAGTTCTTC. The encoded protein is CASSISGGAYNEQFF.

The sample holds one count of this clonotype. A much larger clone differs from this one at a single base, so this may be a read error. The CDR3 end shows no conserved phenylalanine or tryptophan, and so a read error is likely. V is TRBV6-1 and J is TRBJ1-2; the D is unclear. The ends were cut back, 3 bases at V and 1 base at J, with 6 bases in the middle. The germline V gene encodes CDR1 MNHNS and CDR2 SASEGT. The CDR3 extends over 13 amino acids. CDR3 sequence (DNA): TGTGCCAGCAGTGACACATTTAACTATGGCTACACCATC. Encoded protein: CASSDTFNYGYTI.

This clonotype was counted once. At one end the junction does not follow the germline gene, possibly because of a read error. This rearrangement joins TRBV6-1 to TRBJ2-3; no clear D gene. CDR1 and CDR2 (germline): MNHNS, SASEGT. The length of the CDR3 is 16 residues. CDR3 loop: CANSESLGMSTDTQYF. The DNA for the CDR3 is TGTGCCAACAGTGAATCCTTGGGTATGAGCACAGATACGCAGTATTTT.

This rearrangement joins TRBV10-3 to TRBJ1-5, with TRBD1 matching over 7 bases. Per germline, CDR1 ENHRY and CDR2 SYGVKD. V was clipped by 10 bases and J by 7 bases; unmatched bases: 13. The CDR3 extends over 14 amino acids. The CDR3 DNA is TGTGCCACCCAGCGGGACAGAGAAAAACAGCCCCAGCATTTT. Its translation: CATQRDREKQPQHF.

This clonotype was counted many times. In DNA, the CDR3 is TGTGCCATCAGTGAACGGGAGGGGAAAGGGGCAAGCTCTGGGGCCAACGTCCTGACTTTC. Translation: CAISEREGKGASSGANVLTF. The rearrangement uses TRBV10-3 and TRBJ2-6; the match to TRBD2 covers 8 bases. The CDR3 is made up of 20 amino acids. J lost 0 bases, V lost 3 bases, and 13 bases had no gene match. Germline assignment: CDR1 ENHRY and CDR2 SYGVKD.

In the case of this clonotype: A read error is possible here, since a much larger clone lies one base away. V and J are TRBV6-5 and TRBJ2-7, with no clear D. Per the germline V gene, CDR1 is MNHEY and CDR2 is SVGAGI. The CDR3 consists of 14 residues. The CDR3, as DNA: TGTGCCAGCAGTCACTCGATGGCGGACTACGAGCAGTACTTC. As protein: CASSHSMADYEQYF.

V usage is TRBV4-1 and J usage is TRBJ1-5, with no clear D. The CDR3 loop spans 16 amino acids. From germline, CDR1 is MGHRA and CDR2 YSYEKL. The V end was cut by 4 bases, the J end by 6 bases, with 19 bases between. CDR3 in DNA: TGCGCCAGCAGCCCCCTGAGAGGCGGGTCCGCTCAGCCCCAGCATTTT. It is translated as CASSPLRGGSAQPQHF.

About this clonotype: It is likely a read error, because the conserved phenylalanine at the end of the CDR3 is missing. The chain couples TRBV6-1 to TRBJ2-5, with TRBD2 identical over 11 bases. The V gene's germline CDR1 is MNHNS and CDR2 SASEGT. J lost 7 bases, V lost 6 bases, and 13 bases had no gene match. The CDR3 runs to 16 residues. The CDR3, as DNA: TGTGCCAGCAGAGGACCTAGCGGGAGGACATACTGGACCCAGTACTTA. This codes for CASRGPSGRTYWTQYL.

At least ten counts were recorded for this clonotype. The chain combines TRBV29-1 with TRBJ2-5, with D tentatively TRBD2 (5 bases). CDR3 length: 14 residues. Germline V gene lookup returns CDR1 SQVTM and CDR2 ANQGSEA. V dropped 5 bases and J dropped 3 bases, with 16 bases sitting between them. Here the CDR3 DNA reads TGCAGCGTTCAAACCGCGGGCCCAGAAGAGACCCAGTACTTC. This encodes CSVQTAGPEETQYF.

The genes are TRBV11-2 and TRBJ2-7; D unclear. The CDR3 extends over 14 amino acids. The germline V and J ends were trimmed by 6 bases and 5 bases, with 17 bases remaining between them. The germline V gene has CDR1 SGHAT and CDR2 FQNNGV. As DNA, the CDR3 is TGTGCCAGCAGAAACGGACCTAAGTCTCACGAGCAGTACTTC. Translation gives CASRNGPKSHEQYF.

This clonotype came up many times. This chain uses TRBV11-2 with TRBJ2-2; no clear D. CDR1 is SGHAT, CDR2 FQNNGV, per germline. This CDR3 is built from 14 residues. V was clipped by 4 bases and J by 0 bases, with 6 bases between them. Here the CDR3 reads CASSSPPNTGELFF. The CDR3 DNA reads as TGTGCCAGCAGCTCCCCCCCGAACACCGGGGAGCTGTTTTTT.

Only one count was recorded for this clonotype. The CDR3 protein is CASNLSQGGDGYTF. The DNA of the CDR3 is TGCGCCAGCAACTTATCCCAGGGAGGCGATGGCTACACCTTC. The gene calls are TRBV5-1 and TRBJ1-2, with TRBD1 as a possible D gene (5 bases). Trimming removed 6 bases at V and 6 bases at J, with 18 bases between. The germline V gene encodes CDR1 SGHRS and CDR2 YFSETQ. The CDR3 sequence is 14 residues long.

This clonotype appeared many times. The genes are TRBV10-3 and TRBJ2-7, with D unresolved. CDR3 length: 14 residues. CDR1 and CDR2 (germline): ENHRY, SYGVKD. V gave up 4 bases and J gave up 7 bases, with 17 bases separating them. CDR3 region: CAISVSPDHEEQYF. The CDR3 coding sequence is TGTGCCATCAGTGTTTCACCTGATCACGAGGAGCAGTACTTC.

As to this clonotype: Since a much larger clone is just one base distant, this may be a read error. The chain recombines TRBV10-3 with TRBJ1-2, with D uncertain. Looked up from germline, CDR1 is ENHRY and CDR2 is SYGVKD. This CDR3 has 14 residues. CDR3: CAIGEIQTNYGYTF. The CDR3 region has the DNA TGTGCCATCGGTGAGATACAGACTAACTATGGCTACACCTTC.

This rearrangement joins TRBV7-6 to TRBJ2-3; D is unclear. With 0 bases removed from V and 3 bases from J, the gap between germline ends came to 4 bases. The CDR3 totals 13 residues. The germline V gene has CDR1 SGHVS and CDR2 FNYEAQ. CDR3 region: CASSLAPTDTQYF. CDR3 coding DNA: TGTGCCAGCAGCTTAGCACCGACAGATACGCAGTATTTT.

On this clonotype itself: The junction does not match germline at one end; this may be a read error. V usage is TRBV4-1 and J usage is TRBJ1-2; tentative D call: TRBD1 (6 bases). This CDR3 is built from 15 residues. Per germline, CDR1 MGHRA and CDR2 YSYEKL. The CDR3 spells CASSQKDSPTYGYAF. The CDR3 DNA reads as TGCGCCAGCAGCCAAAAGGACAGCCCCACCTATGGCTACGCCTTC.

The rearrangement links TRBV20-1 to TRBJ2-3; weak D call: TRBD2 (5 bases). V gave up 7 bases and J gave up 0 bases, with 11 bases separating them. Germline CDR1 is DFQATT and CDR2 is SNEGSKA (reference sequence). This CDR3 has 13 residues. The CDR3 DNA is TGCAGTGGGGGAGCGGCGAGCACAGATACGCAGTATTTT. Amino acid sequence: CSGGAASTDTQYF.

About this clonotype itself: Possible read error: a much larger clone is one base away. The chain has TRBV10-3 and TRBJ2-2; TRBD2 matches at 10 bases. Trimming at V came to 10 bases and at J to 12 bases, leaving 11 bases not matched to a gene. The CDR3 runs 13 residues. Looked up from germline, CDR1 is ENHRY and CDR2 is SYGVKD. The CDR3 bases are TGTGCCACCCAGCGGGAGGGCCGAGGGAAGCTGTTTTTT. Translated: CATQREGRGKLFF.

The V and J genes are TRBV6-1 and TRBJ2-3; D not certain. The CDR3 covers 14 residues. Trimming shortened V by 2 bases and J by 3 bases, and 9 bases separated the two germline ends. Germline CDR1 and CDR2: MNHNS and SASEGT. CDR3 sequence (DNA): TGTGCCAGCAGTGAAAACCAGGAGACAGATACGCAGTATTTT. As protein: CASSENQETDTQYF.